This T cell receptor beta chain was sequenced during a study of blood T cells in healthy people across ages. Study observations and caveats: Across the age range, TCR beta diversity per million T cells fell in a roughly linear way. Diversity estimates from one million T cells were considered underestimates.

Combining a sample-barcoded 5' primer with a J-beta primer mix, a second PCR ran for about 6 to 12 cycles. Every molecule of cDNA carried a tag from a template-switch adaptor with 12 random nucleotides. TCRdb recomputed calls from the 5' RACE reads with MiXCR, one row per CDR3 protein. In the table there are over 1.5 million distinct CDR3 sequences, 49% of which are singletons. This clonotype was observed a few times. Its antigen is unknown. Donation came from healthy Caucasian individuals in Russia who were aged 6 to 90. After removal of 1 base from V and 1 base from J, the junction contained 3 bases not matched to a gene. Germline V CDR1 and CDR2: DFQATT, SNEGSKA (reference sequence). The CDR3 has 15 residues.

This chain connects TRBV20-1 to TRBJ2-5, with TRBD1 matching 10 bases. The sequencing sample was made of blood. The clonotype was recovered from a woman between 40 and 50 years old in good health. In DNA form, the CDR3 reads TGCAGTGCTAGAGCAGGACAGGGGGTCCAAGAGACCCAGTACTTC. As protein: CSARAGQGVQETQYF.